The 3 T cell receptor beta chains in this list originate from one sample, sequenced in a study of Ad26.COV2.S vaccination and SARS-CoV-2 variants. TCRdb's table, derived via immunoSEQ multiplex PCR, lists solely in-frame clones and lacks some. The sample carries just over 350,000 clones, approximately 90% recorded once. The sequencing here drew on peripheral blood, taken after recovery from COVID-19. Receptors originate from a human donor who had recovered from COVID-19.

The CDR3 DNA follows: TGTGCCAGCAACGACAGGGTGGGAGGCTACACCTTC. Its protein is CASNDRVGGYTF. The V call is TRBV12-3 or TRBV12-4, the J call TRBJ1-2; TRBD1 aligns across 7 bases. Trimming took 7 bases from V and 8 from J; bases not matched to a gene: 7. There are 12 residues in the CDR3.

The chain couples TRBV7-6 to TRBJ1-5; D is unresolved. Germline CDR1 is SGHVS and CDR2 is FNYEAQ. CDR3 length: 13 amino acids. Trimming removed 5 bases at V and 9 bases at J, with 14 bases between. This CDR3 is CASSPEASGPQHF. The CDR3 region has the DNA TGTGCCAGCAGCCCCGAAGCCTCGGGGCCCCAGCATTTT. Variable domain in full (rest from reference TRBV7-6 and TRBJ1-5): GAGVSQSPRYKVTKRGQDVALRCDPISGHVSLYWYRQALGQGPEFLTYFNYEAQQDKSGLPNDRFSAERPEGSISTLTIQRTEQRDSAMYRCASSPEASGPQHFGDGTRLSIL.

The chain carries TRBV11-2 and TRBJ2-7, with D tentatively TRBD1 (5 bases). CDR3 size: 14 residues. V lost 1 base, J lost 0 bases, and 7 bases lay in between. In germline, CDR1 is SGHAT, CDR2 FQNNGV. In DNA form, the CDR3 reads TGTGCCAGCAGCTTAGGGGGCCACTCCTACGAGCAGTACTTC. It is translated as CASSLGGHSYEQYF. The full variable domain, its missing parts supplied by reference TRBV11-2 and TRBJ2-7, is EAGVAQSPRYKIIEKRQSVAFWCNPISGHATLYWYQQILGQGPKLLIQFQNNGVVDDSQLPKDRFSAERLKGVDSTLKIQPAKLEDSAVYLCASSLGGHSYEQYFGPGTRLTVT.